Listed below are T cell receptor beta chains from one sample, sequenced in a study of cytomegalovirus exposure and HLA in healthy donors. Assay: immunoSEQ multiplex PCR; the TCRdb copy retains only in-frame clones and omits some. This table holds roughly 90,000 clones, 90% found once. The sample was PBMCs. The receptors here all came from a man aged 18-30 years in good health and CMV-seronegative. Both conserved end residues are part of each CDR3. Each record gives: clone size, D gene, V gene, J gene, CDR3 protein, CDR3 DNA. The D gene is left open where the match is weak. The size entry is marked missing in some rows and otherwise reads once, few, many or a size class.

clone size: NA
D gene: NA
V gene: TRBV6-4
J gene: TRBJ2-2
CDR3 protein: CASSPGTQNTGELFF
CDR3 DNA: TGTGCCAGCAGCCCCGGGACTCAAAACACCGGGGAGCTGTTTTTT

clone size: NA
D gene: TRBD2
V gene: TRBV4-2
J gene: TRBJ2-5
CDR3 protein: CASSQGGGREVGETQYF
CDR3 DNA: TGTGCCAGCAGCCAAGGAGGGGGGCGGGAGGTTGGAGAGACCCAGTACTTC

clone size: NA
D gene: NA
V gene: TRBV7-2
J gene: TRBJ2-5
CDR3 protein: CASSFVNGETQYF
CDR3 DNA: TGTGCCAGCAGCTTCGTGAACGGGGAGACCCAGTACTTC

clone size: NA
D gene: TRBD1
V gene: TRBV28
J gene: TRBJ1-3
CDR3 protein: CASSLSGQGFSGNTIYF
CDR3 DNA: TGTGCCAGCAGTCTCTCGGGACAGGGGTTCTCTGGAAACACCATATATTTT

clone size: NA
D gene: NA
V gene: TRBV27
J gene: TRBJ2-3
CDR3 protein: CASSSPLRNTQYF
CDR3 DNA: TGTGCCAGCAGTTCTCCACTCAGGAATACGCAGTATTTT

clone size: once
D gene: TRBD2
V gene: TRBV28
J gene: TRBJ2-7
CDR3 protein: CASSRPAGSSYEQYF
CDR3 DNA: TGTGCCAGCAGCCGCCCAGCGGGGTCCTCCTACGAGCAGTACTTC

clone size: NA
D gene: NA
V gene: TRBV7-9
J gene: TRBJ2-7
CDR3 protein: CASSKRQDHSYEQYF
CDR3 DNA: TGTGCCAGCAGTAAGAGACAGGACCACTCCTACGAGCAGTACTTC

clone size: NA
D gene: TRBD1
V gene: TRBV28
J gene: TRBJ1-5
CDR3 protein: CASRTGDSNQPQHF
CDR3 DNA: TGTGCCAGCAGGACAGGGGATAGCAATCAGCCCCAGCATTTT

clone size: NA
D gene: NA
V gene: TRBV6-5
J gene: TRBJ1-1
CDR3 protein: CASSWQGPDTEAFF
CDR3 DNA: TGTGCCAGCAGTTGGCAGGGGCCTGACACTGAAGCTTTCTTT

clone size: NA
D gene: NA
V gene: TRBV9
J gene: TRBJ2-2
CDR3 protein: CASSLLQGSGELFF
CDR3 DNA: TGTGCCAGCAGCCTCTTACAGGGTTCCGGGGAGCTGTTTTTT

clone size: NA
D gene: NA
V gene: TRBV19
J gene: TRBJ1-2
CDR3 protein: CASRDSSDYGYTF
CDR3 DNA: TGTGCCAGTAGGGACAGCTCGGACTATGGCTACACCTTC

clone size: NA
D gene: TRBD1
V gene: TRBV7-9
J gene: TRBJ2-2
CDR3 protein: CASSLRTGDSWGELFF
CDR3 DNA: TGTGCCAGCAGCCTCCGGACAGGCGACTCTTGGGGGGAGCTGTTTTTT

clone size: few
D gene: NA
V gene: TRBV19
J gene: TRBJ2-2
CDR3 protein: CASSIKTVWAGELFF
CDR3 DNA: TGTGCCAGTAGTATAAAGACAGTCTGGGCCGGGGAGCTGTTTTTT

clone size: NA
D gene: TRBD2
V gene: TRBV6-4
J gene: TRBJ2-1
CDR3 protein: CASSELAGGSNEQFF
CDR3 DNA: TGTGCCAGCAGCGAACTAGCGGGAGGATCAAATGAGCAGTTCTTC

clone size: NA
D gene: TRBD2
V gene: TRBV7-3
J gene: TRBJ2-1
CDR3 protein: CASSLNTASGPYRQFF
CDR3 DNA: TGTGCCAGCAGCTTAAATACGGCTAGCGGGCCGTACAGGCAGTTCTTC

clone size: NA
D gene: TRBD2
V gene: TRBV7-2
J gene: TRBJ2-7
CDR3 protein: CASSPLAVNVYEQYF
CDR3 DNA: TGCGCCAGCAGTCCTCTAGCGGTTAACGTCTACGAGCAGTACTTC

clone size: NA
D gene: NA
V gene: TRBV7-9
J gene: TRBJ1-5
CDR3 protein: CASSFGHNGANQPQHF
CDR3 DNA: TGTGCCAGCAGCTTTGGACATAACGGCGCCAATCAGCCCCAGCATTTT

clone size: NA
D gene: NA
V gene: TRBV6-6
J gene: TRBJ1-5
CDR3 protein: CASSQGLISNQPQHF
CDR3 DNA: TGTGCCAGCAGCCAAGGACTCATTAGCAATCAGCCCCAGCATTTT

clone size: NA
D gene: TRBD1
V gene: TRBV30
J gene: TRBJ2-1
CDR3 protein: CAWSVGQGIYEQFF
CDR3 DNA: TGTGCCTGGAGTGTAGGACAGGGGATCTATGAGCAGTTCTTC

clone size: NA
D gene: TRBD2
V gene: TRBV7-3
J gene: TRBJ2-3
CDR3 protein: CASSVAGDLTDTQYF
CDR3 DNA: TGTGCCAGCAGCGTAGCGGGAGACCTCACAGATACGCAGTATTTT

clone size: NA
D gene: TRBD2
V gene: TRBV7-3
J gene: TRBJ2-3
CDR3 protein: CASSLSGRDSDTQYF
CDR3 DNA: TGTGCCAGCAGCCTCAGCGGGAGGGATTCAGATACGCAGTATTTT

clone size: NA
D gene: NA
V gene: TRBV5-1
J gene: TRBJ1-4
CDR3 protein: CASSFRGEGEKLFF
CDR3 DNA: TGCGCCAGCAGCTTTCGAGGTGAAGGTGAAAAACTGTTTTTT

clone size: NA
D gene: NA
V gene: TRBV11-2
J gene: TRBJ2-7
CDR3 protein: CASSQVRGTVNSYEQYF
CDR3 DNA: TGTGCCAGCAGCCAAGTGAGGGGGACGGTGAACTCCTACGAGCAGTACTTC

clone size: NA
D gene: NA
V gene: TRBV11-1
J gene: TRBJ2-7
CDR3 protein: CASSLGFQGRNEQYF
CDR3 DNA: TGTGCCAGCAGCTTAGGCTTCCAGGGTAGGAACGAGCAGTACTTC

clone size: once
D gene: TRBD2
V gene: TRBV6-5
J gene: TRBJ2-3
CDR3 protein: CASSYSGLAAHDTQYF
CDR3 DNA: TGTGCCAGCAGTTACTCGGGCCTAGCGGCACACGATACGCAGTATTTT

clone size: NA
D gene: NA
V gene: TRBV28
J gene: TRBJ1-2
CDR3 protein: CASSLFGSGRGARGYTF
CDR3 DNA: TGTGCCAGCAGCCTTTTTGGATCCGGCCGGGGGGCGAGGGGCTACACCTTC

clone size: once
D gene: TRBD1
V gene: TRBV2
J gene: TRBJ2-7
CDR3 protein: CASSGDRGSYEQYF
CDR3 DNA: TGTGCCAGCAGTGGGGACAGGGGCTCCTACGAGCAGTACTTC

clone size: few
D gene: TRBD1
V gene: TRBV7-2
J gene: TRBJ1-2
CDR3 protein: CASSPGRGQGEDYGYTF
CDR3 DNA: TGTGCCAGCAGCCCAGGAAGGGGACAGGGGGAGGACTATGGCTACACCTTC

clone size: NA
D gene: NA
V gene: TRBV6-5
J gene: TRBJ1-1
CDR3 protein: CASSYSRTAAEAFF
CDR3 DNA: TGTGCCAGCAGTTACTCGCGAACAGCGGCTGAAGCTTTCTTT

clone size: NA
D gene: NA
V gene: TRBV27
J gene: TRBJ2-3
CDR3 protein: CASSFGRQGDTQYF
CDR3 DNA: TGTGCCAGCAGTTTCGGCAGGCAAGGAGATACGCAGTATTTT

clone size: few
D gene: NA
V gene: TRBV5-6
J gene: TRBJ2-2
CDR3 protein: CASSFNPGELFF
CDR3 DNA: TGTGCCAGCAGCTTCAATCCAGGGGAGCTGTTTTTT

clone size: NA
D gene: TRBD2
V gene: TRBV5-1
J gene: TRBJ2-2
CDR3 protein: CASSLMASGTNTGELFF
CDR3 DNA: TGCGCCAGCAGCTTGATGGCTAGCGGGACGAACACCGGGGAGCTGTTTTTT

clone size: few
D gene: TRBD1
V gene: TRBV9
J gene: TRBJ1-3
CDR3 protein: CASSLTGPGNTIYF
CDR3 DNA: TGTGCCAGCAGCCTGACAGGGCCTGGAAACACCATATATTTT

clone size: NA
D gene: TRBD1
V gene: TRBV19
J gene: TRBJ1-5
CDR3 protein: CASSFDDRENQPQHF
CDR3 DNA: TGTGCCAGTAGTTTCGACGACAGGGAAAATCAGCCCCAGCATTTT

clone size: NA
D gene: NA
V gene: TRBV9
J gene: TRBJ2-5
CDR3 protein: CASSVKQQGTQYF
CDR3 DNA: TGTGCCAGCAGCGTAAAACAGCAAGGGACCCAGTACTTC

clone size: few
D gene: TRBD1
V gene: TRBV4-2
J gene: TRBJ2-3
CDR3 protein: CASSRGQGETDTQYF
CDR3 DNA: TGTGCCAGCAGCCGGGGACAGGGGGAGACAGATACGCAGTATTTT

clone size: NA
D gene: NA
V gene: TRBV5-1
J gene: TRBJ1-5
CDR3 protein: CASSLDGGKQPQHF
CDR3 DNA: TGCGCCAGCAGCTTGGACGGGGGGAAACAGCCCCAGCATTTT

clone size: NA
D gene: NA
V gene: TRBV5-6
J gene: TRBJ2-7
CDR3 protein: CASSPRSGQSFYEQYF
CDR3 DNA: TGTGCCAGCAGCCCCCGCTCGGGACAATCGTTCTACGAGCAGTACTTC

clone size: NA
D gene: TRBD1
V gene: TRBV7-9
J gene: TRBJ1-2
CDR3 protein: CASSPTSSGDRNYGYTF
CDR3 DNA: TGTGCCAGCAGCCCCACCTCGTCCGGGGACAGGAACTATGGCTACACCTTC

clone size: NA
D gene: NA
V gene: TRBV7-9
J gene: TRBJ1-2
CDR3 protein: CASTSGGETSYGYTF
CDR3 DNA: TGTGCCAGCACCAGCGGAGGGGAAACTAGCTATGGCTACACCTTC

clone size: NA
D gene: TRBD2
V gene: TRBV9
J gene: TRBJ2-7
CDR3 protein: CASSPRATGLALYEQYF
CDR3 DNA: TGTGCCAGCAGCCCCCGAGCTACGGGACTAGCTCTATATGAGCAGTACTTC

clone size: NA
D gene: TRBD2
V gene: TRBV5-6
J gene: TRBJ2-7
CDR3 protein: CASRKPGLAGRADEQYF
CDR3 DNA: TGTGCCAGCAGAAAACCGGGACTAGCGGGAAGGGCGGACGAGCAGTACTTC

clone size: NA
D gene: NA
V gene: TRBV7-9
J gene: TRBJ2-5
CDR3 protein: CSSSLDGGWGQETQYF
CDR3 DNA: TGTTCCAGCAGCTTAGACGGGGGATGGGGGCAAGAGACCCAGTACTTC

clone size: NA
D gene: NA
V gene: TRBV5-1
J gene: TRBJ1-1
CDR3 protein: CASSPAGGTEAFF
CDR3 DNA: TGCGCCAGCAGCCCCGCGGGGGGGACTGAAGCTTTCTTT

clone size: once
D gene: TRBD1
V gene: TRBV11-3
J gene: TRBJ2-7
CDR3 protein: CASSLGTAYEQYF
CDR3 DNA: TGTGCCAGCAGCCTCGGGACAGCCTACGAGCAGTACTTC

clone size: few
D gene: TRBD2
V gene: TRBV9
J gene: TRBJ2-3
CDR3 protein: CASSEGSGRGADTQYF
CDR3 DNA: TGTGCCAGCAGCGAGGGGTCAGGACGGGGGGCAGATACGCAGTATTTT

clone size: NA
D gene: TRBD1
V gene: TRBV6-5
J gene: TRBJ1-5
CDR3 protein: CASSYSGQGNQPQHF
CDR3 DNA: TGTGCCAGCAGTTACTCTGGACAGGGCAATCAGCCCCAGCATTTT

clone size: NA
D gene: NA
V gene: TRBV6-5
J gene: TRBJ2-7
CDR3 protein: CASSYSQGGYEQYF
CDR3 DNA: TGTGCCAGCAGTTACTCGCAGGGCGGATACGAGCAGTACTTC

clone size: NA
D gene: NA
V gene: TRBV14
J gene: TRBJ1-2
CDR3 protein: CASSPPTGFNYGYTF
CDR3 DNA: TGTGCCAGCAGCCCCCCGACAGGCTTCAACTATGGCTACACCTTC

clone size: NA
D gene: TRBD1
V gene: TRBV7-9
J gene: TRBJ2-1
CDR3 protein: CASSSDRGNYNEQFF
CDR3 DNA: TGTGCCAGCAGCTCGGACAGGGGAAACTACAATGAGCAGTTCTTC

clone size: NA
D gene: TRBD2
V gene: TRBV5-5
J gene: TRBJ2-3
CDR3 protein: CASSLAILAGGTQYF
CDR3 DNA: TGTGCCAGCAGCTTGGCTATTCTAGCGGGAGGTACGCAGTATTTT

clone size: NA
D gene: NA
V gene: TRBV28
J gene: TRBJ1-1
CDR3 protein: CASSLLGSGGTEAFF
CDR3 DNA: TGTGCCAGCAGTTTATTGGGCAGCGGGGGCACTGAAGCTTTCTTT

clone size: NA
D gene: NA
V gene: TRBV5-4
J gene: TRBJ2-1
CDR3 protein: CASSLAASFGNEQFF
CDR3 DNA: TGTGCCAGCAGCTTGGCGGCTAGTTTCGGCAATGAGCAGTTCTTC

clone size: few
D gene: NA
V gene: TRBV4-1
J gene: TRBJ2-6
CDR3 protein: CASSQGAGGANVLTF
CDR3 DNA: TGCGCCAGCAGCCAGGGGGCAGGTGGGGCCAACGTCCTGACTTTC

clone size: once
D gene: NA
V gene: TRBV4-1
J gene: TRBJ2-7
CDR3 protein: CASSQVRAGVSYEQYF
CDR3 DNA: TGCGCCAGCAGCCAAGTCCGAGCAGGCGTATCCTACGAGCAGTACTTC

clone size: NA
D gene: TRBD1
V gene: TRBV10-3
J gene: TRBJ2-7
CDR3 protein: CAIRLQGSSYEQYF
CDR3 DNA: TGTGCCATCAGATTACAGGGGAGCTCCTACGAGCAGTACTTC

clone size: NA
D gene: NA
V gene: TRBV7-9
J gene: TRBJ1-1
CDR3 protein: CASSLRGYEAFF
CDR3 DNA: TGTGCCAGCAGCTTAAGGGGTTATGAAGCTTTCTTT

clone size: NA
D gene: NA
V gene: TRBV5-1
J gene: TRBJ2-1
CDR3 protein: CASSLNSVLDSLQFF
CDR3 DNA: TGCGCCAGCAGCTTGAATTCGGTACTGGACAGTCTCCAGTTCTTC

clone size: NA
D gene: NA
V gene: TRBV23-1
J gene: TRBJ1-2
CDR3 protein: CATSTWGDDGYTF
CDR3 DNA: TGCGCCACCTCCACTTGGGGAGATGATGGCTACACCTTC